This TCR beta chain is from a study of T cells after yellow fever vaccination. About this clonotype: The target antigen is unknown.

Study-wide findings and caveats: Re-detected after boosting: most primary clones, about 96% of CD4 and under 90% of CD8.

TCRdb processed the 5' RACE reads anew with MiXCR; each CDR3 protein has one entry. The data show roughly 300,000 distinct CDR3 sequences, with roughly 8% seen just once and around 17% held by the top ten. The sample was PBMCs, taken more than 35 days after the first yellow fever vaccination. The source is a man younger than 30 who received the YFV17D yellow fever vaccine.

The CDR3 DNA is TGTGCCAGCAGTCAATTCCGGGGGATGAATGGCTACACCTTC. Translated, it gives CASSQFRGMNGYTF. The V gene is TRBV6-2 or TRBV6-3, the J gene TRBJ1-2; TRBD1 might be the D (5 bases). V was pared by 5 bases and J by 6 bases, with 16 bases between. The germline gives CDR1 MNHEY, CDR2 SVGEGT. The CDR3 runs 14 residues.